The 10 T cell receptor beta chains below all came from one sample that was sequenced in a study of T cell repertoires in cytomegalovirus infection. Their cognate antigens are unknown. TCRdb independently ran MiXCR on the reads; one entry per CDR3 protein. This sample yields 900,000 to 950,000 distinct CDR3 sequences, of which around 31% are seen a single time; 11% to 15% belongs to the top ten. Sample: cultured CD8+ T cells from PBMCs, taken from culture after CMV antigen stimulation. These receptors originate from a human donor in good health (CMV status not recorded). Some clones in this sample may be carry-over from other donors' samples.

The chain carries TRBV6-6 and TRBJ2-2, with 7 positions matching TRBD1. J was trimmed by 4 bases and V by 6 bases; bases with no gene match: 2. Germline V gene data show CDR1 as MNHNY and CDR2 as SVGAGI (reference sequence). The CDR3 contains 13 residues. CDR3 bases: TGTGCCAGCAGGACAGGGATCACCGGGGAGCTGTTTTTT. This sequence encodes CASRTGITGELFF.

This clonotype was found a few times. The DNA for the CDR3 is TGTGCCAGCAGCATGGACAGCTACGAGCAGTACGTC. Amino acids: CASSMDSYEQYV. The chain recombines TRBV5-4 with TRBJ2-7; a weak D match, TRBD1 (6 bases). V was clipped by 4 bases and J by 3 bases, with 8 bases between them. This CDR3 is built from 12 residues. Germline CDR1 and CDR2: SGHNT and YYREEE (reference sequence).

This clonotype occurred once. The V call is TRBV29-1, the J call TRBJ1-3; TRBD1 matches 8 bases. The J segment lost 0 bases and the V segment lost 4 bases, leaving 2 bases of the junction unmatched. The CDR3 has 14 residues. From germline, CDR1 is SQVTM and CDR2 ANQGSEA. For the CDR3, the DNA is TGCAGCGTTGCCACAGGGGGCTCTGGAAACACCATATATTTT. It translates to CSVATGGSGNTIYF.

This CDR3 is CASSEDAQGENTEAFF. The CDR3 nucleotides read TGTGCCAGCAGTGAAGACGCACAGGGAGAGAACACTGAAGCTTTCTTT. This chain uses TRBV25-1 with TRBJ1-1; maybe TRBD1 (6 bases). V was clipped by 2 bases and J by 1 base, with 14 bases between them. This CDR3 spans 16 amino acids. Per germline, CDR1 MGHDK and CDR2 SYGVNS.

V is TRBV15 and J is TRBJ2-1, with D hard to call. This CDR3 has 15 residues. Germline V gene sequence: CDR1 LNHNV, CDR2 YYDKDF (reference sequence). V lost 0 bases, J lost 9 bases, and 15 bases lay in between. The CDR3 is CATSRDLSSGGEQFF. For the CDR3, the DNA is TGTGCCACCAGCAGAGATCTAAGCTCGGGCGGTGAGCAGTTCTTC.

The gene calls are TRBV18 and TRBJ2-6; D not resolved. The CDR3 has 16 amino acids. CDR1 and CDR2 (germline): KGHSH, LQKENI. V was pared by 4 bases and J by 4 bases, with 14 bases between. DNA for the CDR3: TGTGCCAGCTCACTCACCCCCCCCTCCGGGGCCAACGTCCTGACTTTC. Protein product: CASSLTPPSGANVLTF.

This clonotype was detected only a few times. This chain connects TRBV7-4 to TRBJ2-1, with D perhaps given as TRBD1 or TRBD2 (6 bases each). Germline-derived CDR1 and CDR2 are SGHVT and SQSDAQ. The CDR3 runs 15 residues. Between the trimmed V and J ends, which lost 3 bases and 3 bases, there was a span of 12 bases. The CDR3 spells CASSFAQGLYNEQFF. CDR3 coding DNA: TGTGCCAGCAGCTTTGCACAGGGACTCTACAATGAGCAGTTCTTC.

The chain recombines TRBV27 with TRBJ2-1; 9 nucleotides agree with TRBD1. Unmatched junction bases numbered 7, after V lost 6 bases and J lost 7 bases. CDR1 MNHEY and CDR2 SMNVEV come from the germline V gene (reference sequence). The CDR3 extends over 14 amino acids. The CDR3 sequence: CASRSTGTGNEQFF. CDR3 DNA sequence: TGTGCCAGCAGGAGTACCGGGACAGGGAATGAGCAGTTCTTC.

The J gene is TRBJ1-4, the V gene TRBV6-1; no clear D. V lost 5 bases, J lost 12 bases, and 22 bases lay in between. Per the germline V gene, CDR1 is MNHNS and CDR2 is SASEGT. The CDR3 spans 15 residues. CDR3 protein: CASSPVLRAWRELFF. The DNA of the CDR3 is TGTGCCAGCAGTCCCGTACTCCGGGCCTGGAGGGAACTGTTTTTT.

This clonotype appeared a few times. The V and J genes are TRBV27 and TRBJ2-1, with 7 positions matching TRBD1. The V gene end was trimmed by 3 bases and the J gene end by 3 bases; junction bases not matched to a gene: 8. The CDR3 runs 16 residues. The germline V gene encodes CDR1 MNHEY and CDR2 SMNVEV (reference sequence). Written as DNA, the CDR3 is TGTGCCAGCAGTTTTTCACAGGGGCCTCTCTACAATGAGCAGTTCTTC. Encoded protein: CASSFSQGPLYNEQFF.